This passage covers 28 T cell receptor beta chains from one sample sequenced in a study of cytomegalovirus exposure and HLA in healthy donors. A multiplex PCR was run with 60 Vbeta primers and 13 Jbeta primers. Profiling relied on immunoSEQ multiplex PCR, and the TCRdb table lists in-frame clones only, not all of them. The sample has about 170,000 clones, roughly 80% seen once. The sequenced sample was PBMCs. These receptors originate from a young woman in good health and CMV-seronegative.

This chain connects TRBV4-1 to TRBJ2-1; 7 bases are a match to TRBD1. Per the germline V gene, CDR1 is MGHRA and CDR2 is YSYEKL. After removal of 4 bases from V and 5 bases from J, the junction contained 11 bases not matched to a gene. The CDR3 covers 16 residues. The CDR3 sequence is CASSPGGKAGNNEQFF. The CDR3 bases are TGCGCCAGCAGCCCAGGGGGTAAAGCAGGGAACAATGAGCAGTTCTTC.

The chain carries TRBV18 and TRBJ1-2; D unclear. V lost 2 bases to trimming and J lost 8 bases, with 9 bases between them. Per the germline V gene, CDR1 is KGHSH and CDR2 is LQKENI. The CDR3 is 12 amino acids. CDR3 protein: CASSPLPEGYTF. For the CDR3, the DNA is TGTGCCAGCTCACCATTACCGGAGGGCTACACCTTC.

This clone came up a few times. This chain joins TRBV5-4 and TRBJ1-2; D unclear. Trimming took 2 bases from V and 8 from J, leaving 7 bases between them. The CDR3 is 11 amino acids. Germline assignment: CDR1 SGHNT and CDR2 YYREEE (reference sequence). In nucleotides, the CDR3 is TGTGCCAGCAGCTTTGAAACAGGCTACACCTTC. It translates to CASSFETGYTF.

The chain uses TRBV6-5 and TRBJ2-5, with 11 bases aligning to TRBD2. The last part of the DNA fits TRBJ2-7 better; the J call may be wrong. CDR3 length: 15 residues. The germline CDR1 and CDR2 sequences are MNHEY and SVGAGI. The CDR3 here is CASRGTSGGGFEQYF. For the CDR3, the DNA is TGTGCCAGCAGGGGGACTAGCGGAGGGGGATTCGAGCAGTACTTC.

The genes are TRBV9 and TRBJ2-6; D perhaps matches TRBD1 (5 bases). The CDR3 loop spans 15 amino acids. V lost 0 bases, J lost 2 bases, and 6 bases lay in between. The germline CDR1 and CDR2 sequences are SGDLS and YYNGEE. CDR3 coding DNA: TGTGCCAGCAGCGTAGGCAGGGCTGGGGCCAACGTCCTGACTTTC. The encoded protein is CASSVGRAGANVLTF.

This clone was observed a handful of times. The chain recombines TRBV5-1 with TRBJ2-2; 12 nucleotides line up with TRBD1. This CDR3 contains 16 residues. Trimming took 4 bases from V and 6 from J; bases not matched to a gene: 7. CDR1 SGHRS and CDR2 YFSETQ come from the germline V gene. CDR3 in amino acids: CASSKGQGASAGELFF. CDR3 bases: TGCGCCAGCAGCAAGGGACAGGGGGCGTCGGCCGGGGAGCTGTTTTTT. Full variable domain (rest looked up from reference TRBV5-1 and TRBJ2-2): KAGVTQTPRYLIKTRGQQVTLSCSPISGHRSVSWYQQTPGQGLQFLFEYFSETQRNKGNFPGRFSGRQFSNSRSEMNVSTLELGDSALYLCASSKGQGASAGELFFGEGSRLTVL.

The rearrangement joins TRBV9 to TRBJ2-2; D perhaps matches TRBD2 (5 bases). CDR1 SGDLS and CDR2 YYNGEE come from the germline V gene. Trimming pared 0 bases from V and 7 bases from J, leaving 10 bases between. CDR3 length: 14 residues. The CDR3 sequence: CASSVAGYGGELFF. The CDR3 nucleotides read TGTGCCAGCAGCGTAGCGGGGTATGGCGGGGAGCTGTTTTTT.

CDR3 in amino acids: CASSEWAGQETQYF. The CDR3 coding sequence is TGTGCCAGCAGTGAATGGGCGGGACAAGAGACCCAGTACTTC. This chain connects TRBV25-1 to TRBJ2-5; tentative D call: TRBD2 (6 bases). The CDR3 spans 14 residues. CDR1 and CDR2 from the germline V gene are MGHDK and SYGVNS. V lost 1 base to trimming and J lost 2 bases, with 8 bases between them.

The chain carries TRBV28 and TRBJ2-5, with TRBD1 matching over 10 bases. Per germline, CDR1 MDHEN and CDR2 SYDVKM. The CDR3 spans 14 residues. V was clipped by 5 bases and J by 4 bases; unmatched bases: 4. CDR3: CASSGQGGGETQYF. CDR3 nucleotides: TGTGCCAGCAGTGGACAGGGGGGTGGAGAGACCCAGTACTTC.

The rearrangement links TRBV28 to TRBJ2-7, with 8 bases that match TRBD1. The CDR3 spans 13 residues. Germline loops: CDR1 MDHEN, CDR2 SYDVKM. V lost 7 bases, J lost 3 bases, and 5 bases stayed unmatched. CDR3 DNA: TGTGCCAGCATCGGACAGGGAATCTACGAGCAGTACTTC. This codes for CASIGQGIYEQYF.

This clone was seen more than once but under ten times. V gene TRBV7-3 combines with J gene TRBJ2-2, with D perhaps TRBD2 (5 bases). Trimming took off 6 bases at V and 1 base at J, with 9 bases between the two ends. Per the germline V gene, CDR1 is SGHTA and CDR2 is FQGTGA. The CDR3 contains 14 residues. The DNA of the CDR3 is TGTGCCAGCAGTCCACGGGGGAACACCGGGGAGCTGTTTTTT. It translates to CASSPRGNTGELFF.

The chain employs TRBV6-5 and TRBJ2-7; tentatively, D is TRBD1 (5 bases). The germline V gene has CDR1 MNHEY and CDR2 SVGAGI. Between the trimmed V and J ends, which lost 0 bases and 6 bases, there was a span of 12 bases. The CDR3 runs 14 residues. CDR3 sequence reads: CASSYSRLQGEQYF. The CDR3 DNA follows: TGTGCCAGCAGTTACTCGAGACTTCAGGGCGAGCAGTACTTC.

The rearrangement links TRBV4-1 to TRBJ1-5; D may be TRBD1 (5 bases). V was pared by 0 bases and J by 4 bases, with 10 bases between. This CDR3 spans 15 amino acids. Looked up from germline, CDR1 is MGHRA and CDR2 is YSYEKL. The CDR3: CASSQEQGNNQPQHF. As DNA, the CDR3 is TGCGCCAGCAGCCAAGAGCAGGGAAATAATCAGCCCCAGCATTTT.

The chain links TRBV6-1 to TRBJ1-5; 9 nucleotides line up with TRBD1. Germline V lookup: CDR1 MNHNS, CDR2 SASEGT. The V gene end was trimmed by 7 bases and the J gene end by 6 bases; junction bases not matched to a gene: 4. CDR3 size: 13 residues. CDR3 bases: TGTGCCAGCAAGGGGACAGGGTTTCAGCCCCAGCATTTT. Encoded protein: CASKGTGFQPQHF.

The V gene is TRBV7-8, the J gene TRBJ1-2, with D maybe TRBD1 (5 bases). This CDR3 is built from 14 residues. The ends were cut back, 2 bases at V and 3 bases at J, with 10 bases in the middle. Per the germline V gene, CDR1 is SGHVS and CDR2 is FQNEAQ. DNA of the CDR3: TGTGCCAGCAGCTTACTCCTAGGGGACTATGGCTACACCTTC. Translated: CASSLLLGDYGYTF.

The gene calls are TRBV2 and TRBJ2-7; 10 bases map to TRBD2. In germline, CDR1 is SNHLY, CDR2 FYNNEI. The ends lost 8 bases at V and 3 bases at J; junction bases unmatched: 4. The CDR3 is 13 amino acids. The CDR3 DNA sequence: TGTGCCAGCTTAGCTAGCGGGAGCTACGAGCAGTACTTC. Translated, it gives CASLASGSYEQYF.

DNA for the CDR3: TGTGCCAGCAGCGTAGCCGGCAGGGAATATGAGACCCAGTACTTC. Its translation: CASSVAGREYETQYF. The chain carries TRBV9 and TRBJ2-5, with D tentatively TRBD1 (5 bases). The CDR3 runs to 15 residues. Germline CDR1 and CDR2: SGDLS and YYNGEE. V lost 0 bases and J 5 bases, leaving 14 bases between the germline ends. The whole variable domain, filled in from reference TRBV9 and TRBJ2-5, reads DSGVTQTPKHLITATGQRVTLRCSPRSGDLSVYWYQQSLDQGLQFLIQYYNGEERAKGNILERFSAQQFPDLHSELNLSSLELGDSALYFCASSVAGREYETQYFGPGTRLLVL.

The V and J genes are TRBV6-5 and TRBJ2-6; D may be TRBD1 (5 bases). The germline V gene encodes CDR1 MNHEY and CDR2 SVGAGI. V gave up 7 bases and J gave up 18 bases, with 19 bases separating them. The CDR3 spans 12 residues. CDR3: CASTTQALPWTF. CDR3 nucleotides: TGTGCCAGCACCACACAGGCCCTCCCTTGGACTTTC.

With respect to this clone: Its ends do not fully match the called genes, so a read error is possible. The chain links TRBV7-9 to TRBJ2-7, with 7 positions matching TRBD1. There are 15 residues in the CDR3. The germline V gene encodes CDR1 SEHNR and CDR2 FQNEAQ (reference sequence). The CDR3: CSSSLASTGAYEQYF. Here the CDR3 DNA reads TGTTCCAGCAGCTTAGCGAGTACAGGGGCCTACGAGCAGTACTTC.

V is TRBV18 and J is TRBJ2-1; D gene unclear. The CDR3 is made up of 17 amino acids. The V end lost 3 bases, the J end lost 3 bases, and 18 bases lay between the germline ends. The germline V gene encodes CDR1 KGHSH and CDR2 LQKENI. CDR3 residues: CASSPPFNSIIYNEQFF. CDR3 DNA: TGTGCCAGCTCACCCCCCTTTAACTCGATAATCTACAATGAGCAGTTCTTC.

The rearrangement uses TRBV6-6 and TRBJ2-5; perhaps TRBD2 as D (5 bases). Trimming took off 4 bases at V and 5 bases at J, with 14 bases between the two ends. Germline-derived CDR1 and CDR2 are MNHNY and SVGAGI (reference sequence). There are 14 residues in the CDR3. The CDR3 bases are TGTGCCAGCAGTTCAGGTCGGACTTCGGAGACCCAGTACTTC. This encodes CASSSGRTSETQYF.

The chain employs TRBV6-1 and TRBJ1-1; weak D call: TRBD1 (5 bases). Looked up from germline, CDR1 is MNHNS and CDR2 is SASEGT. The V and J ends lost 5 bases and 4 bases respectively, with 11 bases between them. CDR3 length: 13 amino acids. CDR3 amino acids: CASSSRVSTEAFF. In DNA, the CDR3 is TGTGCCAGCAGTTCCAGGGTAAGCACTGAAGCTTTCTTT.

This clone was seen a single time. The chain uses TRBV7-9 and TRBJ2-7, with 7 bases identical to TRBD1. J was trimmed by 7 bases and V by 6 bases; bases with no gene match: 15. This CDR3 region has 15 residues. The germline CDR1 and CDR2 sequences are SEHNR and FQNEAQ (reference sequence). This CDR3 reads CASSSKTGTAEEQYF. Written as DNA, the CDR3 is TGTGCCAGCAGTTCGAAGACAGGGACCGCCGAGGAGCAGTACTTC.

This clone was seen only a few times. The CDR3 DNA sequence: TGTGCCAGCAGCGTCGGGGACACCATATATTTT. Protein product: CASSVGDTIYF. The chain uses TRBV21-1 and TRBJ1-3. TRBV21-1 is assigned pseudogene status. The CDR3 sequence is 11 residues long.

The rearrangement links TRBV7-9 to TRBJ1-1; perhaps TRBD1 as D (5 bases). Trimming left V 3 bases short and J 1 base short, with 9 bases between. Germline V lookup: CDR1 SEHNR, CDR2 FQNEAQ (reference sequence). The CDR3 contains 14 residues. CDR3 bases: TGTGCCAGCAGCTTCAATACAGGGAACACTGAAGCTTTCTTT. This codes for CASSFNTGNTEAFF.

The J gene is TRBJ1-5, the V gene TRBV30; 8 bases fit TRBD1. CDR1 is GTSNPN, CDR2 SVGIG, per germline (reference sequence). V lost 2 bases to trimming and J lost 5 bases; unmatched junction nucleotides: 5. This CDR3 is built from 14 residues. CDR3 protein: CAWSRGQAYQPQHF. Here the CDR3 DNA reads TGTGCCTGGAGTAGGGGACAGGCCTATCAGCCCCAGCATTTT.

The chain employs TRBV9 and TRBJ1-2; TRBD1 aligns across 12 bases. The CDR3 extends over 19 amino acids. V lost 3 bases and J lost 6; bases outside the gene matches: 18. CDR1 is SGDLS, CDR2 YYNGEE, per germline. The CDR3 sequence: CASSALPGQGAFLADGYTF. CDR3 in DNA: TGTGCCAGCAGCGCCCTACCGGGACAGGGGGCGTTCCTAGCTGATGGCTACACCTTC.

The rearrangement links TRBV11-3 to TRBJ1-1; the D is unclear. Germline V gives CDR1 SGHNT, CDR2 YENEEA. This CDR3 is built from 13 residues. The ends were cut back, 1 base at V and 1 base at J, with 4 bases in the middle. DNA for the CDR3: TGTGCCAGCAGCTTAGCAGGGAACACTGAAGCTTTCTTT. Translating gives CASSLAGNTEAFF.